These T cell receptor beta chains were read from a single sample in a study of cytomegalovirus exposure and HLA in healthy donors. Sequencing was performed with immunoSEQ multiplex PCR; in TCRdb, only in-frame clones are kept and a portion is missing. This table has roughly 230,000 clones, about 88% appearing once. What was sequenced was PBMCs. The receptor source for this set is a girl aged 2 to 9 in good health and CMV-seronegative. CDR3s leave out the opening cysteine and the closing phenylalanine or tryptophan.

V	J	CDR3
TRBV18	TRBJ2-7	ASSLGSSYEQY
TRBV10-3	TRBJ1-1	AISIIGQEAF
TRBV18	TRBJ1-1	ASSLRTGLGTEAF
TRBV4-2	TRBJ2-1	ASSQLAGIPHNEQF
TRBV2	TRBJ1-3	ASTLDRGAGNTIY
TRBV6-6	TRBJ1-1	ASREGRGPNTEAF
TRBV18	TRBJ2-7	ASSPDRGHSYEQY
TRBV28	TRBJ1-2	ASSWAGGIANYGYT
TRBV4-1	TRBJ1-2	ASSPPTGRNSYGYT
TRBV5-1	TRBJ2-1	ASSLASGAYNEQF
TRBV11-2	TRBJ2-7	ASSLPFARRLAVRGEQY
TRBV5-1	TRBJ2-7	ASSLGTSGSYEQY
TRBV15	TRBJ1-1	ATSRQGTGYNTEAF
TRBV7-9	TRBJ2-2	ASSSSGGAGELF
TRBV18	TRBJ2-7	ASSPTGYEQY
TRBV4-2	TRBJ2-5	ASSHSRDGGRETQY
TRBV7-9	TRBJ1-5	ASSLNRDSNQPQH
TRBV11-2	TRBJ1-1	ASSLPRGSFLNTEAF
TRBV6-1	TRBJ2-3	ASSDPWTKDY
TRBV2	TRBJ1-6	ASSPGDSPLH
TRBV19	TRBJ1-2	ASSIPAYGQGRYGYT
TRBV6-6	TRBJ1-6	ASSYLGQGFH
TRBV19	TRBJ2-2	ASSIGGLSGSRAGELF
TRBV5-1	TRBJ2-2	ASSFQSGELF
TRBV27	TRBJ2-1	ASSTMGQYNEQF
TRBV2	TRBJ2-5	ASTPLASGGAGETQY
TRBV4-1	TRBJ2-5	ASSQETRLGGQETQY
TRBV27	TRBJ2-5	ASGWTGWGETQY
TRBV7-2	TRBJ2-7	ASSLVGGGYEQY
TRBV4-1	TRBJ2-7	ASSQGLAGYEQY
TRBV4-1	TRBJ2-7	ASSQTGTVGYEQY
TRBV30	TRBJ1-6	ARRGQGAGSYNSPLH
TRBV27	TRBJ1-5	ASSYGEDQPQH
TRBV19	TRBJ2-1	ASSQGLTYNEQF
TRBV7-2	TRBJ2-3	ASSLTGADTQY
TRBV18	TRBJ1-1	ASSLYLRLDNYEAF
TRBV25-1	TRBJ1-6	ASSVQGPGSPLH
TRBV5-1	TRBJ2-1	ASSLVQVGNEQF
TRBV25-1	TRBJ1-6	ASTPMGGKGSPLH
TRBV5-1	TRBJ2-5	ASSWTSHQETQY
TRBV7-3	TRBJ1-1	ASSLSGARQNTEAF
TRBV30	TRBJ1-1	AWGRENTEAF
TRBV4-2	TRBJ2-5	ASSQDPQQETQY
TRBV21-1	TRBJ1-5	ASSLRFSHQPQH
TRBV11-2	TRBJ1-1	ASSLSPVFEAF
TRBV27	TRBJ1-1	ASSLWGTGNTEAF
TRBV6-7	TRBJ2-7	ASSLIYEQY
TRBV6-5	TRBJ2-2	ASSYSGGGTGELF
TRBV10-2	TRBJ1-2	ASDQTGYYGYT
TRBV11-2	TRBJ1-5	ASRGQLDQPQH
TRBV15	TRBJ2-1	ATSREGTGYEQF
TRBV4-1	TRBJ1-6	ASSRSKGRDSPLH
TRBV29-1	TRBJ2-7	SVTFLGPYEQY
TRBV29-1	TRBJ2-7	SVSLGTGTGGVHEQY
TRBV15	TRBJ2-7	ATSRETPFSGSHEQY